This TCR beta chain was recorded in a study of blood T cell repertoires in COVID-19 (dated by TCRdb to 2018 to 2020). At the level of the whole study: Samples from collaborators originated in the United States, Italy and Spain and spanned both the acute and convalescent phases of COVID-19. The prospective study material was composed of cDNA or gDNA derived from T cells, B-cell-depleted T cells, or PBMCs. The dataset comprised deeply sampled blood TCRbeta repertoires from subjects exposed to, actively infected with, or recovered from COVID-19. The repertoires were released in a freely available public database meant as a resource for research on the immune response to SARS-CoV-2. The samples were drawn from the first 160 participants of the ongoing ImmuneRACE study and from over a thousand subjects provided by 6 global collaborators. Sample metadata almost always included a de-identified subject ID, COVID-19 status, age in years and sex. Where HLA class I and class II types were available, the types were taken from metadata supplied by the sample provider, not from assay-based typing. General study outcomes and caveats: The amount of clinical and demographic metadata varied by source and participant and was provided uncurated.

According to the germline V gene (reference sequence), CDR1 reads SGHNT and CDR2 reads YYREEE. CDR3 length: 16 amino acids, cysteine to phenylalanine. Of all the DNA, just the CDR3 is kept, 48 bases in frame from base 1. From V the trimming removes 3 bases and from J it removes 4 bases, while the gene matches leave 9 bases of the junction unaccounted for. This clone has a handful of counts. This clone's antigen is unknown. It has no much larger one-base neighbor in the sample; base qualities were not kept. Samples from volunteer blood donors who had recovered from COVID-19 were contributed by a second Seattle source. Whole blood was collected in K2EDTA tubes by collaborating institutions according to the institutions' own protocols. For TCRbeta analysis, collaborator samples were shipped as frozen whole blood, as isolated PBMCs, or as DNA extracted from either sample type. TCRbeta CDR3 regions were amplified from genomic DNA using the immunoSEQ Assay, a bias-controlled multiplex PCR. As for how the authors treated the data: The number of nucleated cells in each sample was estimated from the amplification of reference gene primers within the assay. To quantify the absolute abundance of each unique TCRbeta CDR3 rearrangement, sequence reads were collapsed and filtered. For each sample, productive Simpson clonality was calculated as the square root of Simpson's diversity index over productive rearrangements. TCRdb obtained this table from immuneACCESS and retained in-frame rearrangements with V and J assigned. These tables miss some clones; where compared with another copy, unresolved V genes account for less than half of the shortfall, and the remainder is unexplained. Clone size and V and J calls were adopted from that table, with D and trimming inferred from the DNA. In this sample the table shows roughly 240,000 clones, around 84% of which occur a single time. Around 2.4% of the sample comes from the top ten.

Sequencing was performed on peripheral blood. This sequence originates from a man aged 35 to 55 who had recovered from COVID-19. In this chain, TRBV5-4 is recombined with TRBJ2-2; the junction holds 7 bases that match TRBD1. The encoded CDR3 is CASSSGGTRVTGELFF. The bases read TGTGCCAGCAGCTCAGGGGGAACTAGGGTCACCGGGGAGCTGTTTTTT. Where the CDR3 stops, the reference TRBV5-4 and TRBJ2-2 genes take over; the full variable domain is ETGVTQSPTHLIKTRGQQVTLRCSSQSGHNTVSWYQQALGQGPQFIFQYYREEENGRGNFPPRFSGLQFPNYSSELNVNALELDDSALYLCASSSGGTRVTGELFFGEGSRLTVL.